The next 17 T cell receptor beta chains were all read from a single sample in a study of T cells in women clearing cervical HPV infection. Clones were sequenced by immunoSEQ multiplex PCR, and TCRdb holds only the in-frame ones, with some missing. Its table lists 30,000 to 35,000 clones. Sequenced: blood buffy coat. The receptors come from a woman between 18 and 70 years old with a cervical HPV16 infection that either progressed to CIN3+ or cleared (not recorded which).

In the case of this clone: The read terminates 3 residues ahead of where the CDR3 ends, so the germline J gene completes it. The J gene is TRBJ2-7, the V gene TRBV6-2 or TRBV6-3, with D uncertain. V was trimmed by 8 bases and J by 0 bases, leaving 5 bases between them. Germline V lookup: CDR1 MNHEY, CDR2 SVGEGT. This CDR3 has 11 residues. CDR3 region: CASDSSYEQYF. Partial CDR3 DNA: TGTGCCAGCGACTCCTCCTACGAG.

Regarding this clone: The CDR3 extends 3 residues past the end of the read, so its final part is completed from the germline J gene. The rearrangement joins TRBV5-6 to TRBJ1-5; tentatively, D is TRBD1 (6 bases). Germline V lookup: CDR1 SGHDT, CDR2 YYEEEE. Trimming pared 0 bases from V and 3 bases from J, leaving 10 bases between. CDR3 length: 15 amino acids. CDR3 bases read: TGTGCCAGCAGCTTGGGGCAGGGGTTCAATCAGCCC. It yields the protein CASSLGQGFNQP. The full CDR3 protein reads CASSLGQGFNQPQHF.

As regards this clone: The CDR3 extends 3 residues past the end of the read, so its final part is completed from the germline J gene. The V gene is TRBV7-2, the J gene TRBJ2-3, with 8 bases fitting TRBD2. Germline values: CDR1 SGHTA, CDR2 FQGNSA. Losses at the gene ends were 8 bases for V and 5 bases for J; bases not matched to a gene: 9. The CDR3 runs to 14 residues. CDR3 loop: CASGPAGARDTQYF. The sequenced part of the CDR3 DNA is TGTGCCAGCGGCCCAGCGGGAGCAAGAGATACG.

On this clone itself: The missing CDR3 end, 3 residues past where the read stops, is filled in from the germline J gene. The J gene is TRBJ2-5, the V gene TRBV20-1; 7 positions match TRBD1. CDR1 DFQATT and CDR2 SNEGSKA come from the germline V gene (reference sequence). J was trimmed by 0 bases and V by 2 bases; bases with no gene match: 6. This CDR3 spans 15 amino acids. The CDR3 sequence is CSARRGQLYQETQYF. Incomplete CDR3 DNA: TGCAGTGCTAGAAGGGGACAGCTGTACCAAGAGACC.

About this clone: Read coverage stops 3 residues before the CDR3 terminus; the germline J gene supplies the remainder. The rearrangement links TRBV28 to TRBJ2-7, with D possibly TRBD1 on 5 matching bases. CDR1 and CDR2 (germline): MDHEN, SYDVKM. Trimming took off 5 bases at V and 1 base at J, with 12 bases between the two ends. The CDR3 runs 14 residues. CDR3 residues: CASSLLGVSYEQYF. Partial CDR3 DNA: TGTGCCAGCAGTCTCCTAGGGGTTTCCTACGAG.

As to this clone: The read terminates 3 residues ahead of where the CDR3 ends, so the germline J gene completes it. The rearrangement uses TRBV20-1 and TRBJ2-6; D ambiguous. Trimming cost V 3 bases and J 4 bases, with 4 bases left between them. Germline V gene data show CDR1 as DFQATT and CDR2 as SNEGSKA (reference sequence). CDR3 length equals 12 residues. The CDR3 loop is CSASAGANVLTF. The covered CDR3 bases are TGCAGTGCTAGTGCGGGGGCCAACGTC.

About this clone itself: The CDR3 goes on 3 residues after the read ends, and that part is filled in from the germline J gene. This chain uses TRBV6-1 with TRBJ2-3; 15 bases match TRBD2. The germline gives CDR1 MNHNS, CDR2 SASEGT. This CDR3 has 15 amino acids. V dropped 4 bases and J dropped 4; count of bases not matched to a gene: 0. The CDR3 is CASSGTSGGADTQYF. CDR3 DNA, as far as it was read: TGTGCCAGCAGTGGGACTAGCGGGGGGGCAGATACG.

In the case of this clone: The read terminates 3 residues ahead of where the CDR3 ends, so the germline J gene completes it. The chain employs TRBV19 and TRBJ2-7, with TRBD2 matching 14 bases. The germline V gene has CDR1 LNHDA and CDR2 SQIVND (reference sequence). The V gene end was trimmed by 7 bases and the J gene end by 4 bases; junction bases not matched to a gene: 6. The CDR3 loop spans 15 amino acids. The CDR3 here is CASTPGTSGSYEQYF. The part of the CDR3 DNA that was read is TGTGCCAGTACCCCCGGGACTAGCGGGAGTTACGAG.

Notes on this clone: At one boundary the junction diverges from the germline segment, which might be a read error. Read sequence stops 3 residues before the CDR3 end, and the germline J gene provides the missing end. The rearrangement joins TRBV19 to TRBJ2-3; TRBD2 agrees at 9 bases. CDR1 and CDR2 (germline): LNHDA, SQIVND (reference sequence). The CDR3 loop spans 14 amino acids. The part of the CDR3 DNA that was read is TGTGCCGGTAGTACAGCGGGAGGAACAGATACG. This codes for CAGSTAGGTDT. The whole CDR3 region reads CAGSTAGGTDTQYF.

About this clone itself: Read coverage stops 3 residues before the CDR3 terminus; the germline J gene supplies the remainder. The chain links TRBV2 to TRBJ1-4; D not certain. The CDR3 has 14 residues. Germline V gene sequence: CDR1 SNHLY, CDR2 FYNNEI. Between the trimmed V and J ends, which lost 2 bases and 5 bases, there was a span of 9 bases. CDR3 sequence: CASSERQRNEKLFF. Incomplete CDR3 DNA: TGTGCCAGCAGTGAAAGGCAGAGAAATGAAAAA.

The CDR3 DNA, read in part, is TGTGCCTGGAGTGTGACTAGCGGGGGGATATCGGGCACCGGGGAG. This encodes CAWSVTSGGISGTGE. Given in full, the CDR3 is CAWSVTSGGISGTGELFF. The chain combines TRBV30 with TRBJ2-2, with 13 bases identical to TRBD2. The read is 3 residues too short to cover the CDR3 end, so that end is filled in from the germline J gene. The germline gives CDR1 GTSNPN, CDR2 SVGIG (reference sequence). J lost 4 bases, V lost 0 bases, and 8 bases had no gene match. The length of the CDR3 is 18 residues.

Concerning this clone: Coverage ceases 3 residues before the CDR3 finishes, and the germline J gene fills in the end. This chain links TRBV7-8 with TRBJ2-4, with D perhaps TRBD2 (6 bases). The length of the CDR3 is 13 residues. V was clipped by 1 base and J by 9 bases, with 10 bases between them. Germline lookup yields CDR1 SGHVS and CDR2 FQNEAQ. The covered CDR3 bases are TGTGCCAGCAGCTTAGGGCAGGAGGGCATT. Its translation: CASSLGQEGI. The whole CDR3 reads CASSLGQEGIQYF.

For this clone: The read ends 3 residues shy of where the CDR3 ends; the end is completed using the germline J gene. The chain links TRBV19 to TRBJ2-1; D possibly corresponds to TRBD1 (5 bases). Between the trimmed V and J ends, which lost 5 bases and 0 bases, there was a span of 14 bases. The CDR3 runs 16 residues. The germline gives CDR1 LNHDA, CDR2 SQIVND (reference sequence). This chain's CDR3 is CASSARTPSSYNEQFF. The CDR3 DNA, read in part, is TGTGCCAGTAGTGCAAGGACACCTAGCTCCTACAATGAG.

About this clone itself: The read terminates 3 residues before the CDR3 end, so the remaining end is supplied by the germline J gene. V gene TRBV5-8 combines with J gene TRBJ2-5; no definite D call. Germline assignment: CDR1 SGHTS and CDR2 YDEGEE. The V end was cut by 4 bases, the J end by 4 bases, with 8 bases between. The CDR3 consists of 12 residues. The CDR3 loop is CASSIVGETQYF. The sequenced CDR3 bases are TGTGCCAGCAGCATAGTTGGAGAGACC.

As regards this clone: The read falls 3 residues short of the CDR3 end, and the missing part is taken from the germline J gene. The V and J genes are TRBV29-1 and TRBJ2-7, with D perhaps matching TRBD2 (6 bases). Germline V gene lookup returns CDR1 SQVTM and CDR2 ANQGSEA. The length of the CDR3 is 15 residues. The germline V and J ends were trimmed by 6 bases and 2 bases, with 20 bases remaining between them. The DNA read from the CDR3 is TGCAGCGTCGTCGTCCCGGGACGACTAGCCTACGAG. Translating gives CSVVVPGRLAYE. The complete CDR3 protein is CSVVVPGRLAYEQYF.

The CDR3 DNA, read in part, is TGTGCCAGCAGCTTTGGGGACAGGAATTCACCC. This gives the protein CASSFGDRNSP. The full CDR3 sequence reads CASSFGDRNSPLHF. The chain uses TRBV5-6 and TRBJ1-6, with TRBD1 matching over 8 bases. Read sequence stops 3 residues before the CDR3 end, and the germline J gene provides the missing end. The V gene's germline CDR1 is SGHDT and CDR2 YYEEEE. The CDR3 has 14 amino acids. The trim removed 2 bases at V and 7 bases at J, leaving 2 bases unmatched.

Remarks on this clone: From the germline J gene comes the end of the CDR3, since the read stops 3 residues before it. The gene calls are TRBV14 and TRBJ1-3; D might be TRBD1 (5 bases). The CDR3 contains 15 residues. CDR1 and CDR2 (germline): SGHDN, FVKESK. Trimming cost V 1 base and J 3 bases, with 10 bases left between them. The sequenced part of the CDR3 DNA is TGTGCCAGCAGCCAAGTTCGGGGACTTGGAAACACC. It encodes CASSQVRGLGNT. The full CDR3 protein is CASSQVRGLGNTIYF.